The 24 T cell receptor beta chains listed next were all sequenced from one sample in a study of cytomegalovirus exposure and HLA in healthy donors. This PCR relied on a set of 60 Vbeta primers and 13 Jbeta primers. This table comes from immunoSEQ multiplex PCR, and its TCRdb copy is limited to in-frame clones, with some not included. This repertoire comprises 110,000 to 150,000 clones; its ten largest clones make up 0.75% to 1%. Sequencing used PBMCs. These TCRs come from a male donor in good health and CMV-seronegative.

The chain's CDR3 is CASSLVIGVHEQYF. CDR3 in DNA: TGTGCCAGCAGCTTAGTAATAGGGGTCCACGAGCAGTACTTC. The gene calls are TRBV11-2 and TRBJ2-7; D is perhaps TRBD1 (5 bases). Germline CDR1 SGHAT, CDR2 FQNNGV. The germline V and J ends were trimmed by 1 base and 5 bases, with 12 bases remaining between them. The length of the CDR3 is 14 residues. The complete variable domain, with remaining parts taken from reference TRBV11-2 and TRBJ2-7, reads EAGVAQSPRYKIIEKRQSVAFWCNPISGHATLYWYQQILGQGPKLLIQFQNNGVVDDSQLPKDRFSAERLKGVDSTLKIQPAKLEDSAVYLCASSLVIGVHEQYFGPGTRLTVT.

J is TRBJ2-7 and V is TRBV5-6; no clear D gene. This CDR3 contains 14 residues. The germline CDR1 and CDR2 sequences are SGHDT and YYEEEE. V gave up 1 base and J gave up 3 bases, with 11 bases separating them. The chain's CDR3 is CASSLRTDLYEQYF. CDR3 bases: TGTGCCAGCAGCTTGCGTACAGACCTCTACGAGCAGTACTTC. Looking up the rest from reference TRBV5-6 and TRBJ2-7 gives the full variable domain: DAGVTQSPTHLIKTRGQQVTLRCSPKSGHDTVSWYQQALGQGPQFIFQYYEEEERQRGNFPDRFSGHQFPNYSSELNVNALLLGDSALYLCASSLRTDLYEQYFGPGTRLTVT.

CDR3 coding DNA: TGTGCCAGCAGTGCACAACAGGGGATGAACACTGAAGCTTTCTTT. It encodes CASSAQQGMNTEAFF. V gene TRBV6-1 combines with J gene TRBJ1-1, with 7 bases identical to TRBD1. V lost 4 bases to trimming and J lost 0 bases; unmatched junction nucleotides: 5. Germline V gives CDR1 MNHNS, CDR2 SASEGT. The CDR3 is made up of 15 amino acids.

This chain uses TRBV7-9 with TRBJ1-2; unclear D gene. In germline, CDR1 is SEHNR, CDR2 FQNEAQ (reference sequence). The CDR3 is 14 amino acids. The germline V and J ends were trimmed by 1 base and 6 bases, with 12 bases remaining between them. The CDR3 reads CASSLVIQPDGYTF. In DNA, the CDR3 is TGTGCCAGCAGCTTAGTGATACAGCCCGATGGCTACACCTTC.

The CDR3 region is CASSTTGTGNTEAFF. The CDR3 DNA reads as TGTGCCAGCAGCACGACCGGGACAGGGAACACTGAAGCTTTCTTT. This chain links TRBV9 with TRBJ1-1, with 8 bases lining up with TRBD1. Per the germline V gene, CDR1 is SGDLS and CDR2 is YYNGEE. The CDR3 has 15 amino acids. The ends lost 4 bases at V and 1 base at J; junction bases unmatched: 6.

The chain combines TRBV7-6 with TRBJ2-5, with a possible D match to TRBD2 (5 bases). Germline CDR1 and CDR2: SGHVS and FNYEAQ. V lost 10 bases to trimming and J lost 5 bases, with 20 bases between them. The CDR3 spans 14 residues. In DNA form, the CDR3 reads TGTGCCACCTCGGACTCCACTCGGATGGAGACCCAGTACTTC. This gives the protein CATSDSTRMETQYF. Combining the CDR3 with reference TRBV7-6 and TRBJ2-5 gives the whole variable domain GAGVSQSPRYKVTKRGQDVALRCDPISGHVSLYWYRQALGQGPEFLTYFNYEAQQDKSGLPNDRFSAERPEGSISTLTIQRTEQRDSAMYRCATSDSTRMETQYFGPGTRLLVL.

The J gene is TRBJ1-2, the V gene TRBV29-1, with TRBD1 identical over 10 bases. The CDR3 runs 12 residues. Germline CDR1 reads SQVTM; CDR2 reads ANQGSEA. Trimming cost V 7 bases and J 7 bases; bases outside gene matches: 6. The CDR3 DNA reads TGCAGCGCTCGACAGGGGGCGACTGGCTACACCTTC. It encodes CSARQGATGYTF.

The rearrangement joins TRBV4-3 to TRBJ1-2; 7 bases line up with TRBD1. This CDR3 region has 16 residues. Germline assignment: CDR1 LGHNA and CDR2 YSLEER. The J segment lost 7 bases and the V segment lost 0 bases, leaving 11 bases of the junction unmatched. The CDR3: CASSQELGQLLLGYTF. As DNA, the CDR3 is TGCGCCAGCAGCCAAGAATTGGGACAGTTATTGCTTGGCTACACCTTC.

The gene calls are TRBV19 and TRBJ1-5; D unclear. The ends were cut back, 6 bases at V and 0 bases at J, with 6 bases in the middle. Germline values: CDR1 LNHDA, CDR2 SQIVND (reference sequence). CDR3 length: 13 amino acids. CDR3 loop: CASRRVSNQPQHF. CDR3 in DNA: TGTGCCAGTAGGAGGGTTAGCAATCAGCCCCAGCATTTT.

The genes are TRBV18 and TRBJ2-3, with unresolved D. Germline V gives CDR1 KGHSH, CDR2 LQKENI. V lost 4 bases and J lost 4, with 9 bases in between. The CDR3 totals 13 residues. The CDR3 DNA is TGTGCCAGCTCACGCCTAAGCTCAGATACGCAGTATTTT. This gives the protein CASSRLSSDTQYF.

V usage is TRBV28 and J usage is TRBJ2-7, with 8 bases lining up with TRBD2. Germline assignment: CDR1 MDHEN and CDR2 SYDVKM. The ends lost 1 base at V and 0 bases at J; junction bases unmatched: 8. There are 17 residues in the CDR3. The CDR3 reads CASSLFGPSGGSYEQYF. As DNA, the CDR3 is TGTGCCAGCAGTTTATTTGGCCCAAGCGGGGGCTCCTACGAGCAGTACTTC.

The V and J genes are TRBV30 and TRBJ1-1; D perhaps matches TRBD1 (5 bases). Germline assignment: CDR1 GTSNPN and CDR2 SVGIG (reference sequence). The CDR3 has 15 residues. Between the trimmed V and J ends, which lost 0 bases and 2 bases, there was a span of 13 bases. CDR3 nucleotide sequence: TGTGCCTGGAGTGTGTGGGGGGACGGTAACACTGAAGCTTTCTTT. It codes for CAWSVWGDGNTEAFF.

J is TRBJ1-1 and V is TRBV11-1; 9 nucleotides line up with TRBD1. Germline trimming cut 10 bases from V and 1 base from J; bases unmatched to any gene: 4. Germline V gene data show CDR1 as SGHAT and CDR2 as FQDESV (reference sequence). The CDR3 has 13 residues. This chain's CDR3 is CAINRGPNTEAFF. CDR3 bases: TGTGCCATCAACAGGGGGCCGAACACTGAAGCTTTCTTT.

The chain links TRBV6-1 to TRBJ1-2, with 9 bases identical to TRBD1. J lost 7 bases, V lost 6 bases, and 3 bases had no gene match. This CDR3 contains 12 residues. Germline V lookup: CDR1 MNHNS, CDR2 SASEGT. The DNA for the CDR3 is TGTGCCAGCAGGGGACAGGGCGGTGGCTACACCTTC. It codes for CASRGQGGGYTF.

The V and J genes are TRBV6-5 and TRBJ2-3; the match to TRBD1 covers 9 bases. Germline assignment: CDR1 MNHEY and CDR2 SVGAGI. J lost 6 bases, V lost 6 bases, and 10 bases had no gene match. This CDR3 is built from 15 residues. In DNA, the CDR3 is TGTGCCAGCAGCTTCACAGGGGGCGCAAGGGATACGCAGTATTTT. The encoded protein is CASSFTGGARDTQYF.

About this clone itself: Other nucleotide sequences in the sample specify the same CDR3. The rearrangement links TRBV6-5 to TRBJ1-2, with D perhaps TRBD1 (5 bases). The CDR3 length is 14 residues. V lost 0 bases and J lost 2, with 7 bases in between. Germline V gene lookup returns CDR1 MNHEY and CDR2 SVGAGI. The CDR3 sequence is CASSYSGPNYGYTF. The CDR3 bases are TGTGCCAGCAGTTACTCGGGGCCAAACTATGGCTACACCTTC.

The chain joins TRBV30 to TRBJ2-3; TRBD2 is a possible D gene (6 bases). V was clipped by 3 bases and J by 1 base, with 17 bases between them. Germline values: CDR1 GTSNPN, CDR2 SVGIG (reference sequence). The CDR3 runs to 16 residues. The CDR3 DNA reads TGTGCCTGGAGACGATGGGCGGGGTCCCGCACAGATACGCAGTATTTT. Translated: CAWRRWAGSRTDTQYF.

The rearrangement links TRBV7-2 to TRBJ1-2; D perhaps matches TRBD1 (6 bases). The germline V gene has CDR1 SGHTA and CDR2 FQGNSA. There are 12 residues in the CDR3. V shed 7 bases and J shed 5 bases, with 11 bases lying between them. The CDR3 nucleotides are TGTGCCAGCACCACCACAGGGTATGGCTACACCTTC. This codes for CASTTTGYGYTF.

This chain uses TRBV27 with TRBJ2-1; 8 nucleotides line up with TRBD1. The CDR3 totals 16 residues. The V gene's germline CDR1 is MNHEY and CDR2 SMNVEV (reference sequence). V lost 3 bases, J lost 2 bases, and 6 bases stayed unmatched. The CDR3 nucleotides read TGTGCCAGCAGTTTCCGGACAGGGAGAACCTACAATGAGCAGTTCTTC. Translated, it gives CASSFRTGRTYNEQFF.

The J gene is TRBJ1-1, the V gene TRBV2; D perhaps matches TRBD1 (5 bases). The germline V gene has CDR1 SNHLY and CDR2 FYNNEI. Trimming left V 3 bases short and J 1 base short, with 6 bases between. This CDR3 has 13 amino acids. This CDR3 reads CASSETENTEAFF. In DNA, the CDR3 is TGTGCCAGCAGTGAGACAGAGAACACTGAAGCTTTCTTT.

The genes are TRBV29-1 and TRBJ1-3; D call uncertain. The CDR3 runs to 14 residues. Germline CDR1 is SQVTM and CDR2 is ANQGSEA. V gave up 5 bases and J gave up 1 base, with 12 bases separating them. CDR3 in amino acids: CSVLGPGSGNTIYF. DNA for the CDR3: TGCAGCGTTCTAGGGCCGGGGTCTGGAAACACCATATATTTT. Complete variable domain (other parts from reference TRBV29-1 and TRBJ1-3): SAVISQKPSRDICQRGTSLTIQCQVDSQVTMMFWYRQQPGQSLTLIATANQGSEATYESGFVIDKFPISRPNLTFSTLTVSNMSPEDSSIYLCSVLGPGSGNTIYFGEGSWLTVV.

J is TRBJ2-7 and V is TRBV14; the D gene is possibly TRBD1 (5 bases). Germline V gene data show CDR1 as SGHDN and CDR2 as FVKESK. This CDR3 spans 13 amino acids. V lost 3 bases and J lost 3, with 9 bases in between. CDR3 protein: CASSQTQGYEQYF. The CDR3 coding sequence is TGTGCCAGCAGCCAGACGCAGGGCTACGAGCAGTACTTC.

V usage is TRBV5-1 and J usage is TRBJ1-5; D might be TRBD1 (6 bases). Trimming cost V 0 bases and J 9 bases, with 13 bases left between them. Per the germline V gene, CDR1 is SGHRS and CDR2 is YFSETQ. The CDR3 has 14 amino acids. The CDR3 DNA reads TGCGCCAGCAGCTTGGGACAGGCGGGAGGGCCCCAGCATTTT. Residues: CASSLGQAGGPQHF.

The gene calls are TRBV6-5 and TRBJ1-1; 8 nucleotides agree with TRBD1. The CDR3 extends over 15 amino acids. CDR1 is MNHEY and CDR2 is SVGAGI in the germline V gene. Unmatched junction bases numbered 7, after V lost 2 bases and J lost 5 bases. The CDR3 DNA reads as TGTGCCAGCAGTTACCTTACAGGGGGGGGAACTGAAGCTTTCTTT. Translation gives CASSYLTGGGTEAFF.